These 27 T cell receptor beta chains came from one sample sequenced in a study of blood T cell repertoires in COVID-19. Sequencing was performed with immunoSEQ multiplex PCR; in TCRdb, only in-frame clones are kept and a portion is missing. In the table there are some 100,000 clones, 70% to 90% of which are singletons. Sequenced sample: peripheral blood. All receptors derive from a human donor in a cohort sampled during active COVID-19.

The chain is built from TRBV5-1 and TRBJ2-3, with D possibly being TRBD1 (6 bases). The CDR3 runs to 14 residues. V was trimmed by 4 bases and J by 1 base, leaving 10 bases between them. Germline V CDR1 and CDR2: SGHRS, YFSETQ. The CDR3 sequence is CASSPDSRTDTQYF. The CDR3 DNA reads TGCGCCAGCAGCCCGGACAGTCGCACAGATACGCAGTATTTT.

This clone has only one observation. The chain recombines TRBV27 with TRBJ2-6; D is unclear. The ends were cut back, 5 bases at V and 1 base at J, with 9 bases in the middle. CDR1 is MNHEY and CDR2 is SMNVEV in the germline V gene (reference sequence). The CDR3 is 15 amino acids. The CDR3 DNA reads TGTGCCAGCAGTATTCGGCGGTCTGGGGCCAACGTCCTGACTTTC. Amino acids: CASSIRRSGANVLTF.

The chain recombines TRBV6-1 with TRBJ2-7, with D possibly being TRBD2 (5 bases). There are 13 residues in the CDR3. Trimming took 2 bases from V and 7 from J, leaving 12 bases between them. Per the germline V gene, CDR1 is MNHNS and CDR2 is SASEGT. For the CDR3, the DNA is TGTGCCAGCAGTGAAATTGGGGAGAGAGAGCAGTACTTC. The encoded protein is CASSEIGEREQYF.

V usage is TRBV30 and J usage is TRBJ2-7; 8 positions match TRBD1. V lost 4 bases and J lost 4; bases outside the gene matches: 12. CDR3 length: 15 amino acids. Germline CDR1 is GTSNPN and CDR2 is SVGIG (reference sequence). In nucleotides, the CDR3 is TGTGCCTGGACTACCCAGGGGGCGCAGGCTTACGAGCAGTACTTC. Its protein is CAWTTQGAQAYEQYF.

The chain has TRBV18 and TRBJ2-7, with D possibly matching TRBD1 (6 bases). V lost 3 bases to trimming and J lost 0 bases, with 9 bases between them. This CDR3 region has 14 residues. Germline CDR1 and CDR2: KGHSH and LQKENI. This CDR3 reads CASSPRGTSYEQYF. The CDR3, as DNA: TGTGCCAGCTCACCCAGGGGTACCTCCTACGAGCAGTACTTC.

The CDR3 DNA reads TGTGCCAGCAGCTCCTCCACAGCGGGGGTATCAGAGACCCAGTACTTC. It encodes CASSSSTAGVSETQYF. The chain joins TRBV7-9 to TRBJ2-5, with 8 positions matching TRBD2. CDR1 and CDR2 from the germline V gene are SEHNR and FQNEAQ (reference sequence). The CDR3 runs 16 residues. V was clipped by 4 bases and J by 4 bases; unmatched bases: 11.

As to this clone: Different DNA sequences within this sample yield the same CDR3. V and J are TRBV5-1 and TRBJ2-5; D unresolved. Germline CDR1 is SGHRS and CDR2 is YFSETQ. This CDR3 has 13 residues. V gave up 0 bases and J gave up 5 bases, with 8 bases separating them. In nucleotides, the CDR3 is TGCGCCAGCAGCTTGGGTGGTGGCGAGACCCAGTACTTC. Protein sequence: CASSLGGGETQYF.

CDR3 sequence (DNA): TGTGCCAGCAGCCTCGGCGGCGGGCGGGGGGGCCAGAAGACCCAGTACTTC. As protein: CASSLGGGRGGQKTQYF. The chain couples TRBV11-2 to TRBJ2-5, with 9 bases identical to TRBD2. This CDR3 comprises 17 residues. Trimming took 5 bases from V and 6 from J; bases not matched to a gene: 16. CDR1 is SGHAT and CDR2 is FQNNGV in the germline V gene.

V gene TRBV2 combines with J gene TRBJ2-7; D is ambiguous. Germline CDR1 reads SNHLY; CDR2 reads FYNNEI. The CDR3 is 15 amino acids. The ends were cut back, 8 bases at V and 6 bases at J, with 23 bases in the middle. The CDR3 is CASVNVGEQTFEQYF. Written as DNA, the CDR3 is TGTGCCAGCGTTAATGTAGGAGAACAAACCTTCGAGCAGTACTTC.

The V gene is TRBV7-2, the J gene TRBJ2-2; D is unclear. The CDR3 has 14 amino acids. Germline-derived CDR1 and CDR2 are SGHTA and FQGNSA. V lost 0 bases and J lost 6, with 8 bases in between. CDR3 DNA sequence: TGTGCCAGCAGCTTAGCGCGTAGCTCCGGGGAGCTGTTTTTT. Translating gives CASSLARSSGELFF.

The CDR3 loop is CASSLMGQASSGNTIYF. CDR3 nucleotides: TGTGCCAGCAGCTTAATGGGACAGGCGAGCTCTGGAAACACCATATATTTT. The rearrangement joins TRBV7-3 to TRBJ1-3, with TRBD1 identical over 8 bases. The CDR3 loop spans 17 amino acids. Germline CDR1 is SGHTA and CDR2 is FQGTGA. The trim removed 1 base at V and 0 bases at J, leaving 5 bases unmatched.

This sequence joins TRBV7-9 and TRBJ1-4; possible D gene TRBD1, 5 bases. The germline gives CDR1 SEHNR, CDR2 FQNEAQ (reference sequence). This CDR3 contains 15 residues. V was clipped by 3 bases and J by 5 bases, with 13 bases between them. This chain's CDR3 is CASSFPGGSNEKLFF. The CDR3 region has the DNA TGTGCCAGCAGCTTCCCCGGGGGATCAAATGAAAAACTGTTTTTT. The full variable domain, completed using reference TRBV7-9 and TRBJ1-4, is DTGVSQNPRHKITKRGQNVTFRCDPISEHNRLYWYRQTLGQGPEFLTYFQNEAQLEKSRLLSDRFSAERPKGSFSTLEIQRTEQGDSAMYLCASSFPGGSNEKLFFGSGTQLSVL.

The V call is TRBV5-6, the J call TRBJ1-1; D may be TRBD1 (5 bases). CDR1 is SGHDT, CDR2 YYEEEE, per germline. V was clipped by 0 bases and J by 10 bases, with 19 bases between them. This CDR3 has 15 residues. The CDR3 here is CASSLARPGLRGAFF. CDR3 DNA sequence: TGTGCCAGCAGCTTGGCCCGTCCCGGATTAAGGGGAGCTTTCTTT.

CDR3 protein: CASSSSGGSTDTQYF. CDR3 DNA: TGTGCCAGCAGCTCCAGCGGGGGAAGCACAGATACGCAGTATTTT. The chain employs TRBV7-9 and TRBJ2-3, with 8 bases lining up with TRBD2. CDR1 SEHNR and CDR2 FQNEAQ come from the germline V gene (reference sequence). V gave up 4 bases and J gave up 0 bases; unmatched junction bases: 3. There are 15 residues in the CDR3.

As DNA, the CDR3 is TGTGCCAGCAGTCCGACGGGGAGCTCCTACAATGAGCAGTTCTTC. As protein: CASSPTGSSYNEQFF. The gene calls are TRBV6-5 and TRBJ2-1; tentatively, D is TRBD2 (5 bases). V gave up 5 bases and J gave up 0 bases, with 11 bases separating them. Per the germline V gene, CDR1 is MNHEY and CDR2 is SVGAGI. The CDR3 is made up of 15 amino acids.

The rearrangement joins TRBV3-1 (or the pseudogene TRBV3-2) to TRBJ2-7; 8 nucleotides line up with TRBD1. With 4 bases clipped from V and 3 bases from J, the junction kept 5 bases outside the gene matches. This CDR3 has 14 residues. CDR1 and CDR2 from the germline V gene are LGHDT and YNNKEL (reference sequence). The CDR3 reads CASSRTGLNYEQYF. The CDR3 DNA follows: TGTGCCAGCAGCCGGACAGGGCTAAACTACGAGCAGTACTTC.

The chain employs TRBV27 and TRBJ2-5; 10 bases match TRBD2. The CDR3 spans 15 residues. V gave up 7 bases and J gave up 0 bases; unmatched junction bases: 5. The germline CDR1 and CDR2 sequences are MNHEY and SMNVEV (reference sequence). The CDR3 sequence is CASKVLAGDQETQYF. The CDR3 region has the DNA TGTGCCAGCAAGGTGCTAGCGGGGGACCAAGAGACCCAGTACTTC.

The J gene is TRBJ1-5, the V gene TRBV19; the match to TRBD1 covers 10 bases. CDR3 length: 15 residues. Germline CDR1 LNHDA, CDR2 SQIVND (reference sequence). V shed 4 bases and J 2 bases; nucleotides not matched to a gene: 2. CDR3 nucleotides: TGTGCCAGTAGTACCGGGACAGGGGGCAATCAGCCCCAGCATTTT. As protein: CASSTGTGGNQPQHF.

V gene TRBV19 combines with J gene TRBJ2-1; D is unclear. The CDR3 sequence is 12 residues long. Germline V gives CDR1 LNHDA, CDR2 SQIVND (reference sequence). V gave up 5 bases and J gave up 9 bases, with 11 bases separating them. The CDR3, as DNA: TGTGCCAGTAGTTCAAGGTCGGGTGAGCAGTTCTTC. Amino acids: CASSSRSGEQFF.

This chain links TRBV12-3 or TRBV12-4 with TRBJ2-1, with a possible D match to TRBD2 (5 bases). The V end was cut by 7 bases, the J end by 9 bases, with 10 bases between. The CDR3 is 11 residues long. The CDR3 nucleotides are TGTGCCAGCAAAGAGGACTCTGAGCAGTTCTTC. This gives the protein CASKEDSEQFF.

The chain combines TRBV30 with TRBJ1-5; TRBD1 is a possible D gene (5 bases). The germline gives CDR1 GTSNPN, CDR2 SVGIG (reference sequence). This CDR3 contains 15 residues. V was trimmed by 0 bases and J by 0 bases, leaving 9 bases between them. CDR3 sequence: CAWSVPGDSNQPQHF. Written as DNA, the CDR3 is TGTGCCTGGAGTGTACCGGGGGATAGCAATCAGCCCCAGCATTTT.

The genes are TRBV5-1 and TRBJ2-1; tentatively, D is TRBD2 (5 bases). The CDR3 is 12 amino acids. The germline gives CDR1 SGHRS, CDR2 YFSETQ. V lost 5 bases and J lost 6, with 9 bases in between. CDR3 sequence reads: CASRRTGNEQFF. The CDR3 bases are TGCGCCAGCAGACGGACTGGCAATGAGCAGTTCTTC.

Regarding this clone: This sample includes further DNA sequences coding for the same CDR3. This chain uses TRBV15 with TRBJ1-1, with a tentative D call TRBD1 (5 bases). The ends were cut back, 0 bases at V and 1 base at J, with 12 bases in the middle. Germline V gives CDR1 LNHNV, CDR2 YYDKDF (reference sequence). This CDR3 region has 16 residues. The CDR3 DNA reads TGTGCCACCAGCAGAGATCTGGGAACAGGGAACACTGAAGCTTTCTTT. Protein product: CATSRDLGTGNTEAFF. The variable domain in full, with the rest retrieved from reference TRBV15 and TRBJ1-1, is DAMVIQNPRYQVTQFGKPVTLSCSQTLNHNVMYWYQQKSSQAPKLLFHYYDKDFNNEADTPDNFQSRRPNTSFCFLDIRSPGLGDTAMYLCATSRDLGTGNTEAFFGQGTRLTVV.

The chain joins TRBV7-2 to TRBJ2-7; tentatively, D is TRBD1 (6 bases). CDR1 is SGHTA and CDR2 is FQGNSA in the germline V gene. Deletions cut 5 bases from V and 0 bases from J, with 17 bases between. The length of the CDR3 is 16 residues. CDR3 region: CASSLGAVRNSYEQYF. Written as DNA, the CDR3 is TGTGCCAGCAGCCTGGGGGCGGTCAGAAACTCCTACGAGCAGTACTTC.

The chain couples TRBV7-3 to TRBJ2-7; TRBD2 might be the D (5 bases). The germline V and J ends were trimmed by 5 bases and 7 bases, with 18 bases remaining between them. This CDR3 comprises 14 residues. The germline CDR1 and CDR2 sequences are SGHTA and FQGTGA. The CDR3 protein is CASSASGPTGEQYF. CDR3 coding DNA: TGTGCCAGCAGCGCCTCCGGGCCGACGGGAGAGCAGTACTTC.

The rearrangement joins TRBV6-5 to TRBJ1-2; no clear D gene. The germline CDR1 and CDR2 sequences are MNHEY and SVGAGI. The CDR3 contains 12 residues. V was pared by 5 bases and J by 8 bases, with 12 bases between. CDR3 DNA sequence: TGTGCCAGCAGTACTACTGACCACGGCTACACCTTC. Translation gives CASSTTDHGYTF.

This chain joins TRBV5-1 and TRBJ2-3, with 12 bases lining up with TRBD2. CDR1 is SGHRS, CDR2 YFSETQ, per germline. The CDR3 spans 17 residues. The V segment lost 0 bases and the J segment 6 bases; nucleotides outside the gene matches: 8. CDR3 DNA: TGCGCCAGCAGCTTGGCGGCTAGCGGGGGGGCATTGGATACGCAGTATTTT. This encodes CASSLAASGGALDTQYF.